A single sample is the source of the 8 T cell receptor beta chains below, sequenced in a study of CDR3 diversity in severe acne (dated by TCRdb to about 2019). Receptors were amplified or captured by PCR. The sequencer was an Illumina HiSeq 2000. Using fastp trimming at Q25 and MiXCR clonotype assembly, TCRdb reanalyzed the public sequencing data and kept in-frame beta chains. CDR3 protein sequences are deduplicated, and each keeps its most common genes and DNA. Present in this sample are approximately 79,000 distinct CDR3 sequences, roughly half of which were seen just once. Jointly, the top ten make up 10% of the sample. The sample comprised blood. The receptors come from a male donor in good health, serving as a control.

This clonotype was seen a handful of times. The V and J genes are TRBV24-1 and TRBJ2-7; 7 bases map to TRBD1. Germline V gives CDR1 KGHDR, CDR2 SFDVKD. The CDR3 extends over 13 amino acids. The J segment lost 3 bases and the V segment lost 7 bases, leaving 5 bases of the junction unmatched. CDR3 DNA sequence: TGTGCCACCAGCCAAGGGACAGACTACGAGCAGTACTTC. Translating gives CATSQGTDYEQYF.

This rearrangement joins TRBV7-6 to TRBJ1-5; maybe TRBD1 (5 bases). From germline, CDR1 is SGHVS and CDR2 FNYEAQ. Trimming removed 2 bases at V and 2 bases at J, with 13 bases between. This CDR3 spans 16 amino acids. CDR3 sequence reads: CASSLYGQGGNQPQHF. The CDR3 DNA follows: TGTGCCAGCAGCTTATACGGCCAGGGAGGCAATCAGCCCCAGCATTTT.

This clonotype appeared many times. The rearrangement uses TRBV7-9 and TRBJ2-5, with 7 bases lining up with TRBD2. This CDR3 has 14 residues. V lost 6 bases to trimming and J lost 2 bases; unmatched junction nucleotides: 6. Germline V gene sequence: CDR1 SEHNR, CDR2 FQNEAQ (reference sequence). The CDR3 nucleotides are TGTGCCAGCAGTTATACTAGCGAGCAAGAGACCCAGTACTTC. Amino acids: CASSYTSEQETQYF.

The rearrangement joins TRBV19 to TRBJ1-1; D possibly corresponds to TRBD1 (5 bases). This CDR3 is 13 amino acids long. The V end lost 11 bases, the J end lost 0 bases, and 13 bases lay between the germline ends. The V gene's germline CDR1 is LNHDA and CDR2 SQIVND (reference sequence). Written as DNA, the CDR3 is TGTGCCTCCGAGGGGTTGATGAACACTGAAGCTTTCTTT. Its protein is CASEGLMNTEAFF.

The rearrangement uses TRBV2 and TRBJ2-7; D is possibly TRBD2 (6 bases). This CDR3 spans 14 amino acids. Germline-derived CDR1 and CDR2 are SNHLY and FYNNEI. Trimming removed 4 bases at V and 2 bases at J, with 12 bases between. In nucleotides, the CDR3 is TGTGCCAGCAGTGGGGGCGGGACCCCCTACGAGCAGTACTTC. Amino acids: CASSGGGTPYEQYF.

This chain links TRBV20-1 with TRBJ1-1; D is undetermined. The CDR3 spans 14 residues. The germline CDR1 and CDR2 sequences are DFQATT and SNEGSKA (reference sequence). V was cut by 5 bases and J by 7 bases, with 20 bases left in between. Written as DNA, the CDR3 is TGCAGTGCTGACCCCGGGGAGGGTATGGTTGAAGCTTTCTTT. The encoded protein is CSADPGEGMVEAFF.

In its sample, this clonotype was seen many times. Here the CDR3 DNA reads TGTGCCAGCAGTTTTCGAGGCCAGATCAATGAAAAACTGTTTTTT. It specifies CASSFRGQINEKLFF. V and J are TRBV12-3 or TRBV12-4 and TRBJ1-4, with D unclear. The CDR3 covers 15 residues. V was trimmed by 3 bases and J by 5 bases, leaving 13 bases between them.

This clonotype was picked up a small number of times. DNA for the CDR3: TGTGCCAGCAGCTTCGCCGGGGGAGGCTACAATGAGCAGTATTTT. Protein: CASSFAGGGYNEQYF. This sequence joins TRBV11-3 and TRBJ2-3; possibly TRBD2 for D (6 bases). Germline CDR1 reads SGHNT; CDR2 reads YENEEA. V was pared by 3 bases and J by 11 bases, with 21 bases between. This CDR3 has 15 amino acids.